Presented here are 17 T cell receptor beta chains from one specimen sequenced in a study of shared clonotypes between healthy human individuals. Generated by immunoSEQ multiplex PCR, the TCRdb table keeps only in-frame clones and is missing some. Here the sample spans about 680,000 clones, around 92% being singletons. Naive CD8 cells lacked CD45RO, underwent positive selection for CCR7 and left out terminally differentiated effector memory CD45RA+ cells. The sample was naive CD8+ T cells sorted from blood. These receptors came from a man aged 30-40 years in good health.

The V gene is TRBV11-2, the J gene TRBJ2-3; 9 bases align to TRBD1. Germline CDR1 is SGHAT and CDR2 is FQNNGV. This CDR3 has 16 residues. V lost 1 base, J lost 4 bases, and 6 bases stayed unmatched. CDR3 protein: CASSLGGTGRADTQYF. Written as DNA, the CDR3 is TGTGCCAGCAGCTTAGGGGGGACAGGGAGGGCAGATACGCAGTATTTT. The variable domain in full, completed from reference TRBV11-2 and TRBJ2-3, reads EAGVAQSPRYKIIEKRQSVAFWCNPISGHATLYWYQQILGQGPKLLIQFQNNGVVDDSQLPKDRFSAERLKGVDSTLKIQPAKLEDSAVYLCASSLGGTGRADTQYFGPGTRLTVL.

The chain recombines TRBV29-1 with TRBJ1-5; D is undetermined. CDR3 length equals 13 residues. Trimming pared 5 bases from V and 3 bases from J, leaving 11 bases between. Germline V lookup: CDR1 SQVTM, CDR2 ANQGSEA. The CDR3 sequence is CSVTPGVNQPQHF. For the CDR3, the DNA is TGCAGCGTTACGCCAGGAGTCAATCAGCCCCAGCATTTT.

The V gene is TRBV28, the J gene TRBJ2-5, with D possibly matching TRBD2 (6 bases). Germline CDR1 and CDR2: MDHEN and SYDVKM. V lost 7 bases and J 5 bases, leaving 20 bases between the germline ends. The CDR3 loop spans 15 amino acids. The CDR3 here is CASNPGDGRSETQYF. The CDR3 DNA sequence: TGTGCCAGCAACCCCGGAGACGGGAGAAGTGAGACCCAGTACTTC.

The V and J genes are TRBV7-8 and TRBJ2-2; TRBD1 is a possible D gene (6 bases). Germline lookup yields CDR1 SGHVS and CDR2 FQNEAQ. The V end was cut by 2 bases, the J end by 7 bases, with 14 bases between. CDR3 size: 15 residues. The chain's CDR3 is CASSLYGGSGGELFF. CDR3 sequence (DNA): TGTGCCAGCAGCTTATATGGGGGCTCTGGCGGGGAGCTGTTTTTT.

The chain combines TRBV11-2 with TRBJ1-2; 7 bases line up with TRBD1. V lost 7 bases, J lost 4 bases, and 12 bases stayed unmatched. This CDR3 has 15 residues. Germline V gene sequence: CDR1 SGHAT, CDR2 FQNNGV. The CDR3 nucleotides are TGTGCCAGCACCCCTCGGGACAGTTTATTCTATGGCTACACCTTC. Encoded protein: CASTPRDSLFYGYTF.

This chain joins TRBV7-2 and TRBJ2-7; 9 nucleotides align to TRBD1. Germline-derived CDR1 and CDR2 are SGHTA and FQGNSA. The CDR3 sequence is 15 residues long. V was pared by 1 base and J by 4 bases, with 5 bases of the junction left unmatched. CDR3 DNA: TGTGCCAGCAGCTTAGTAACAGGGGGCGATTACGAGCAGTACTTC. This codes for CASSLVTGGDYEQYF.

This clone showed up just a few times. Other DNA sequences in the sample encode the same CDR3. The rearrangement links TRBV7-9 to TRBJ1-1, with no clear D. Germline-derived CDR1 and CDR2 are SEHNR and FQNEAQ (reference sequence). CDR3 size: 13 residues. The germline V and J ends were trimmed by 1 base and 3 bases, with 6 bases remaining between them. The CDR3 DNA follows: TGTGCCAGCAGCTTAGGGGTTGACACTGAAGCTTTCTTT. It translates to CASSLGVDTEAFF. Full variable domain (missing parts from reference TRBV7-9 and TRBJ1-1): DTGVSQNPRHKITKRGQNVTFRCDPISEHNRLYWYRQTLGQGPEFLTYFQNEAQLEKSRLLSDRFSAERPKGSFSTLEIQRTEQGDSAMYLCASSLGVDTEAFFGQGTRLTVV.

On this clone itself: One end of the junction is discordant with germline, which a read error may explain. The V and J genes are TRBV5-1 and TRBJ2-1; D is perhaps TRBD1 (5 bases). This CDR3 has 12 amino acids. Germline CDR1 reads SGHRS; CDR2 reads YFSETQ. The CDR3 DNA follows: TGCGCCAGCAGCTTGGAAGACAGATTTAGGCTCTTC. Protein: CASSLEDRFRLF. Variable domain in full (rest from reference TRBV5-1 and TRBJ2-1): KAGVTQTPRYLIKTRGQQVTLSCSPISGHRSVSWYQQTPGQGLQFLFEYFSETQRNKGNFPGRFSGRQFSNSRSEMNVSTLELGDSALYLCASSLEDRFRLFGPGTRLTVL.

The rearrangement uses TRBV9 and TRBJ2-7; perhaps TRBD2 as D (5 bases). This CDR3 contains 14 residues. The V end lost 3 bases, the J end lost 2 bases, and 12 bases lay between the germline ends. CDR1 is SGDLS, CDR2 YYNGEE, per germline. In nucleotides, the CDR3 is TGTGCCAGCAGCGCATACCACGGGGCCTACGAGCAGTACTTC. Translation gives CASSAYHGAYEQYF.

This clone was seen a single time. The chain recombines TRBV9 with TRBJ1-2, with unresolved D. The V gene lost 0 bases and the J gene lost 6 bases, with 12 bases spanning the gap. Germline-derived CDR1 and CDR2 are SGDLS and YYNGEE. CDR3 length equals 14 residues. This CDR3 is CASSVGETKDGYTF. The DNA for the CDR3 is TGTGCCAGCAGCGTAGGTGAGACGAAAGATGGCTACACCTTC.

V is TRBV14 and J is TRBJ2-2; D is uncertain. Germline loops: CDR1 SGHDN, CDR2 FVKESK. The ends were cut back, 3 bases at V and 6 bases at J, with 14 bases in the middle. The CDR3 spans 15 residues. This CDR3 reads CASSQEVPPPGELFF. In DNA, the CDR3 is TGTGCCAGCAGCCAGGAAGTACCACCGCCCGGGGAGCTGTTTTTT.

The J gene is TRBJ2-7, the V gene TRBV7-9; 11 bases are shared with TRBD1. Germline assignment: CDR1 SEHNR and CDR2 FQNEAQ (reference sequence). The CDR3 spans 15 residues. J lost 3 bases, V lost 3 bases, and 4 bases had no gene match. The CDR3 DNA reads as TGTGCCAGCAGCTTGGAGGACAGGGGGCTCTACGAGCAGTACTTC. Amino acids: CASSLEDRGLYEQYF.

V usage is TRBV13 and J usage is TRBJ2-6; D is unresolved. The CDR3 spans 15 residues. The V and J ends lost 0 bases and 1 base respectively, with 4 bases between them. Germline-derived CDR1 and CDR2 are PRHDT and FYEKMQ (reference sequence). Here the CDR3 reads CASSLGGSGANVLTF. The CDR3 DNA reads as TGTGCCAGCAGCTTAGGGGGGTCTGGGGCCAACGTCCTGACTTTC.

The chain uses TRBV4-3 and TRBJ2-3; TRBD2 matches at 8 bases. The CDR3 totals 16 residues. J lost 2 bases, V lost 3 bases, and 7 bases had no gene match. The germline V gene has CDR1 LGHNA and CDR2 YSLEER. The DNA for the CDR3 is TGCGCCAGCAGCCATGGGACTAGGGGTTACACAGATACGCAGTATTTT. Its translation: CASSHGTRGYTDTQYF.

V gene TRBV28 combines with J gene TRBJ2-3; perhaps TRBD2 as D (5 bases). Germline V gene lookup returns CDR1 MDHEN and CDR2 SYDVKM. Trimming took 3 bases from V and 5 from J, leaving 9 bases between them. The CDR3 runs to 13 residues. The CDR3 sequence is CASSFGGGDTQYF. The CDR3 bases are TGTGCCAGCAGTTTCGGCGGAGGAGATACGCAGTATTTT.

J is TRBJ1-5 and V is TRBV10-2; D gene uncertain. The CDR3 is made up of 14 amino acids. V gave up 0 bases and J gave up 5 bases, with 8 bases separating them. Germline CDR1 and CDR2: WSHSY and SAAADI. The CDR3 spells CASSESGSDQPQHF. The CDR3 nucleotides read TGCGCCAGCAGTGAGTCGGGTAGTGATCAGCCCCAGCATTTT.

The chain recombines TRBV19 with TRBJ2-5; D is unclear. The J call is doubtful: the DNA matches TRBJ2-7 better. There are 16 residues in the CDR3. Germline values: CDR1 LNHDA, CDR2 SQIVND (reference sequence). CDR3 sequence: CASSQDDLSPSYEQYF. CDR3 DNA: TGTGCCAGTAGCCAGGATGATCTATCGCCCTCCTACGAGCAGTACTTC.